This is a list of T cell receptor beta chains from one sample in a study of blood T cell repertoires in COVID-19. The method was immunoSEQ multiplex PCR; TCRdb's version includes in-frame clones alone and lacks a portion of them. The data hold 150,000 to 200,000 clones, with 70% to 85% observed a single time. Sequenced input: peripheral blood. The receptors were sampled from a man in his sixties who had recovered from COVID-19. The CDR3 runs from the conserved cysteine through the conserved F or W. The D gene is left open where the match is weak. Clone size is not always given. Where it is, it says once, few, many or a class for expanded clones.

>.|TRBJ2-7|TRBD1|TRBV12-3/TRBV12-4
CASSLITGGEQYF
TGTGCCAGCAGTTTAATAACAGGGGGCGAGCAGTACTTC
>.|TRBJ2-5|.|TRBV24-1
CATSDSHSSREETQYF
TGTGCCACCAGTGACTCTCATTCCAGTCGGGAAGAGACCCAGTACTTC
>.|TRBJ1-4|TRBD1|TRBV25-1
CASRKTGDNEKLFF
TGTGCCAGCAGGAAGACAGGGGATAATGAAAAACTGTTTTTT
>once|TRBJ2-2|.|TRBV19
CASSITDTGELFF
TGTGCCAGTAGTATTACAGACACCGGGGAGCTGTTTTTT
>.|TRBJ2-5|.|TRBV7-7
CASSRQGTRETQYF
TGTGCTAGCAGCCGCCAGGGGACCAGGGAGACCCAGTACTTC
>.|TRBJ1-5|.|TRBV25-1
CASSGGSTETQPQHF
TGTGCCAGCAGTGGCGGGTCCACGGAAACCCAGCCCCAGCATTTT
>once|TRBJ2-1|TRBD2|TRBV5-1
CASSLPAGGHGEQFF
TGCGCCAGCAGCTTGCCAGCGGGGGGGCATGGTGAGCAGTTCTTC
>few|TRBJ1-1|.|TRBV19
CASKRNTEAFF
TGTGCCAGTAAGAGGAACACTGAAGCTTTCTTT
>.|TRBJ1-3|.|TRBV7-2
CASSARGGIVRSGNTIYF
TGTGCCAGCAGCGCTCGCGGGGGGATTGTCCGCTCTGGAAACACCATATATTTT
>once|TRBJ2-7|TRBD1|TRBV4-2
CANVGQGKVYEQYF
TGTGCCAACGTAGGACAGGGTAAAGTCTACGAGCAGTACTTC
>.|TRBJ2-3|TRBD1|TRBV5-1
CASSLAGQGSTDTQYF
TGCGCCAGCAGCTTGGCAGGACAGGGGAGCACAGATACGCAGTATTTT
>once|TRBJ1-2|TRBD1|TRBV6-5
CASSYGDRANYGYTF
TGTGCCAGCAGTTACGGTGACAGGGCTAACTATGGCTACACCTTC
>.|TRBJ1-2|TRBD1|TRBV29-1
CSVLAGTGGYGYTF
TGCAGCGTGTTAGCCGGGACAGGGGGTTATGGCTACACCTTC
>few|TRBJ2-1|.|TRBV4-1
CASSQDTTISNEQFF
TGCGCCAGCAGCCAAGACACTACGATAAGCAATGAGCAGTTCTTC
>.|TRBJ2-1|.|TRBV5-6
CASSSGLEQFF
TGTGCCAGCAGCTCAGGACTGGAGCAGTTCTTC
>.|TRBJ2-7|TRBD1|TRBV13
CASSFGQDSYEQYF
TGTGCCAGCAGCTTCGGACAGGATTCCTACGAGCAGTACTTC
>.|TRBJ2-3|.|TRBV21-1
CASGKRGVTPSTDTQYF
TGTGCCAGCGGGAAGCGGGGGGTAACCCCTAGCACAGATACGCAGTATTTT
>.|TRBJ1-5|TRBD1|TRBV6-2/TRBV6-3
CASSYSFQGANQPQHF
TGTGCCAGCAGTTACTCGTTTCAGGGGGCCAATCAGCCCCAGCATTTT
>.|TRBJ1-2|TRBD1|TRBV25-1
CASSDLSGTETYGYTF
TGTGCCAGCAGTGATTTATCGGGGACAGAAACCTATGGCTACACCTTC
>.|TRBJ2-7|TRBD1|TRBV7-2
CASSPTGGYSYEQYF
TGTGCCAGCAGCCCGACAGGGGGTTACTCCTACGAGCAGTACTTC
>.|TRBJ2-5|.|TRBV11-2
CASSISDLETQYF
TGTGCCAGCAGCATTAGTGATCTGGAGACCCAGTACTTC
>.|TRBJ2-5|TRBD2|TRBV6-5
CASSYGGASGVETQYF
TGTGCCAGCAGTTACGGGGGGGCTAGCGGGGTAGAGACCCAGTACTTC
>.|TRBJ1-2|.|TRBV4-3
CASSQEVASRLYGYTF
TGCGCCAGCAGCCAAGAGGTGGCTAGCAGACTTTATGGCTACACCTTC
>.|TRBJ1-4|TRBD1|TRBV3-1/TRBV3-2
CASSQGGGYEKLFF
TGTGCCAGCAGCCAAGGAGGGGGCTACGAAAAACTGTTTTTT
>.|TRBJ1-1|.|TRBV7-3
CASSSGHSFTEAFF
TGTGCCAGCAGCTCGGGACACTCATTCACTGAAGCTTTCTTT
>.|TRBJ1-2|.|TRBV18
CASSPNGYGYTF
TGTGCCAGCTCACCAAACGGGTATGGCTACACCTTC
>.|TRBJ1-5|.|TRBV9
CASSVAGNTNQPQHF
TGTGCCAGCAGCGTGGCAGGGAACACAAATCAGCCCCAGCATTTT
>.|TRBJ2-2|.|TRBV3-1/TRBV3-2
CASSQGDGGNTGELFF
TGTGCCAGCAGCCAAGGGGACGGGGGGAACACCGGGGAGCTGTTTTTT
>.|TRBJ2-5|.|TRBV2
CASSDISGSETQYF
TGTGCCAGCAGTGATATCAGTGGTTCCGAGACCCAGTACTTC
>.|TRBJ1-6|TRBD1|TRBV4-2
CASRPDRDYNSPLHF
TGTGCCAGCAGACCGGACAGGGACTATAATTCACCCCTCCACTTT
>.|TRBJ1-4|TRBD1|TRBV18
CASSPLQGYATNEKLFF
TGTGCCAGCTCACCATTACAGGGGTATGCAACTAATGAAAAACTGTTTTTT
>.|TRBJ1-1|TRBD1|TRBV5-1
CASSLEGTGGTEAFF
TGCGCCAGCAGCTTGGAGGGGACAGGGGGAACTGAAGCTTTCTTT
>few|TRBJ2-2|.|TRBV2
CASLGEAGELFF
TGTGCCAGCCTGGGGGAGGCCGGGGAGCTGTTTTTT
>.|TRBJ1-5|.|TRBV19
CASSMFSGQPQHF
TGTGCCAGTAGTATGTTCTCCGGGCAGCCCCAGCATTTT
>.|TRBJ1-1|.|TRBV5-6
CASSELILGAEAFF
TGTGCCAGCAGCGAACTCATCCTGGGAGCTGAAGCTTTCTTT
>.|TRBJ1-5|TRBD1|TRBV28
CASTRTGGNQPQHF
TGTGCCAGCACCCGGACAGGGGGAAATCAGCCCCAGCATTTT
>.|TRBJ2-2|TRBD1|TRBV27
CASSSLTRQGGTGELFF
TGTGCCAGCAGTTCCCTTACTCGACAGGGGGGTACCGGGGAGCTGTTTTTT
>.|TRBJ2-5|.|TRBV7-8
CASSLGLVGAGPFQETQYF
TGTGCCAGCAGCTTAGGATTGGTTGGGGCGGGGCCGTTCCAAGAGACCCAGTACTTC
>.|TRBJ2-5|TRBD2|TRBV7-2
CASTFAGGPGTQYF
TGTGCCAGCACCTTTGCGGGGGGCCCCGGGACCCAGTACTTC
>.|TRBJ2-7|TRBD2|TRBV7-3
CASSLGVAGVYEQYF
TGTGCCAGCAGCTTGGGAGTAGCGGGAGTCTACGAGCAGTACTTC
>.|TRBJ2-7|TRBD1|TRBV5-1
CASNPGTGVAEQYF
TGCGCCAGCAATCCCGGGACAGGGGTCGCCGAGCAGTACTTC
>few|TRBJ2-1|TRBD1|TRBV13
CASSLGRGGANGEQFF
TGTGCCAGCAGCTTAGGCCGAGGGGGCGCGAACGGTGAGCAGTTCTTC
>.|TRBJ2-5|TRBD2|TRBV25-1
CASSEFSGGGETQYF
TGTGCCAGCAGTGAATTTAGCGGGGGCGGAGAGACCCAGTACTTC
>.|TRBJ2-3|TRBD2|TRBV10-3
CAITSGLAGHTDTQYF
TGTGCCATCACCTCGGGACTAGCGGGGCACACAGATACGCAGTATTTT
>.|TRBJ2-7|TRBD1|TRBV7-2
CASSPNRGPYEQYF
TGTGCCAGCAGCCCGAACAGGGGGCCATACGAGCAGTACTTC